This TCR beta chain was documented in a study of blood T cell repertoires in COVID-19 (dated by TCRdb to 2020 to 2022). Study-wide context: Collaborator samples came from the United States, Italy and Spain and covered acute and convalescent phases of COVID-19. The prospective study material was composed of cDNA or gDNA derived from T cells, B-cell-depleted T cells, or PBMCs. The dataset comprised deeply sampled blood TCRbeta repertoires from subjects exposed to, actively infected with, or recovered from COVID-19. The repertoires were made available in a free public database intended to serve as a resource for research on the immune response to SARS-CoV-2. The samples were drawn from the first 160 participants of the ongoing ImmuneRACE study and from 950 to 1,500 subjects provided by 6 global collaborators. Sample metadata almost always included a de-identified subject ID, COVID-19 status, age in years and sex. Where available, HLA class I and class II types were obtained from metadata supplied by the sample provider rather than from assay-based typing.

V has 5 bases trimmed and J has 2 bases trimmed; junction bases matching no gene number 6. The CDR3 measures 15 amino acids from cysteine to phenylalanine. This entry keeps only the CDR3 DNA: 45 bases, framed from base 1. In the germline V gene, CDR1 corresponds to LGHNA and CDR2 to YNFKEQ. On the study overall, not on this receptor specifically: The quantity of clinical and demographic metadata differed by source and by participant and was supplied without curation.

A single count supports this clone. The specificity of this receptor is unknown. No base qualities exist here, and no much larger clone lies one base off it. TCRbeta CDR3 regions were amplified from genomic DNA using the immunoSEQ Assay, a bias-controlled multiplex PCR. As for the original processing: The number of nucleated cells in each sample was estimated from the amplification of reference gene primers within the assay. Sequence reads were collapsed and filtered to measure the absolute abundance of every unique TCRbeta CDR3 rearrangement. For each sample, productive Simpson clonality was calculated by taking the square root of Simpson's diversity index across productive rearrangements. Imported from immuneACCESS, the table was reduced by TCRdb to in-frame sequences with V and J called. These copies leave out some clones; in studies compared against another copy, an unresolved V gene accounts for under half, and the cause of the remainder is not known. The DNA gave D and trimming, while V, J and clone size come from that table. This sample lists 250,000 to 350,000 clones; roughly 89% were detected once. The ten largest make up 6% to 7% of the sample.

In the prospective study, participants were about 18 to 100 years old, resided in about 25 geographic areas of the United States, and were enrolled through a virtual design. Cohort assignment in the prospective study relied on participant-reported clinical history from a screening survey and a study questionnaire. For ImmuneRACE Cohort 3, a participant was defined as recovered based on two consecutive negative NP/OP PCR tests, clearance by a healthcare professional, or resolution of symptoms. In the prospective study, mobile phlebotomists collected whole blood, serum and a nasopharyngeal or oropharyngeal swab from each participant. Additional blood draws and questionnaires over an approximately two-month period could optionally be provided by prospective study participants. Blood samples from the prospective study were shipped frozen or at room temperature prior to DNA extraction.

This sequence was found in a woman in her thirties or forties who had recovered from COVID-19. Sequencing was carried out using PBMCs or T cells enriched from blood (not recorded which). Recombination joined TRBV4-2 with TRBJ1-1; a stretch of 9 junction bases matches TRBD1. The CDR3 protein sequence reads: CASSAPGQGNTEAFF. The bases are TGTGCCAGCAGCGCCCCGGGACAGGGAAACACTGAAGCTTTCTTT.